This TCR beta chain was sequenced during a study of cytomegalovirus exposure and HLA in healthy donors. Clones were sequenced by immunoSEQ multiplex PCR, and TCRdb holds only the in-frame ones, with some missing. The sample records 260,000 or so clones, more than 75% being singletons. Worth noting for this clone: Its target is not known.

Germline CDR1 reads KGHSH; CDR2 reads LQKENI. The CDR3 contains 16 residues. Trimming at V came to 3 bases and at J to 7 bases, leaving 9 bases not matched to a gene. General observations from the study: Diagnosis of cytomegalovirus status made by the classifier reportedly showed high specificity and sensitivity.

This TCR derives from a man aged 18 to 35 in good health and CMV-seronegative. The V gene is TRBV18, the J gene TRBJ1-4; 9 nucleotides align to TRBD1. Specimen: PBMCs. CDR3 nucleotides: TGTGCCAGCTCACCTTTTGTGGGACAGGGAAGTGAAAAACTGTTTTTT. Its protein product is CASSPFVGQGSEKLFF.